A single sample is the source of the 29 T cell receptor beta chains below, sequenced in a study of blood T cell repertoires in COVID-19. Sequencing was performed with immunoSEQ multiplex PCR; in TCRdb, only in-frame clones are kept and a portion is missing. The table has about 80,000 clones, 78% seen once; the top ten hold approximately 15%. The sample consisted of peripheral blood. The receptors derive from a human donor in a cohort sampled during active COVID-19.

V is TRBV24-1 and J is TRBJ2-2, with D hard to call. CDR3 length: 14 amino acids. Deletions cut 4 bases from V and 8 bases from J, with 13 bases between. Germline CDR1 and CDR2: KGHDR and SFDVKD. The CDR3 DNA reads TGTGCCACCAGTGACCCCCTGTGGCCGGGGGAGCTGTTTTTT. Amino acids: CATSDPLWPGELFF.

The chain recombines TRBV29-1 with TRBJ1-2; possibly TRBD1 for D (5 bases). CDR1 and CDR2 (germline): SQVTM, ANQGSEA. There are 14 residues in the CDR3. The germline V and J ends were trimmed by 0 bases and 3 bases, with 11 bases remaining between them. The CDR3 DNA is TGCAGCGTTGAAGATCTGGAGACAGACTATGGCTACACCTTC. Translated: CSVEDLETDYGYTF.

In its sample, this clone was seen a few times. The chain uses TRBV7-8 and TRBJ2-7; D gene ambiguous. Trimming cost V 4 bases and J 3 bases, with 7 bases left between them. Germline V gene lookup returns CDR1 SGHVS and CDR2 FQNEAQ. The CDR3 is made up of 12 amino acids. Written as DNA, the CDR3 is TGTGCCAGCAGCTCCGACAACTACGAGCAGTACTTC. Amino acid sequence: CASSSDNYEQYF.

The chain employs TRBV2 and TRBJ2-4, with 8 bases matching TRBD1. This CDR3 comprises 12 residues. Looked up from germline, CDR1 is SNHLY and CDR2 is FYNNEI. With V trimmed by 8 bases and J by 5 bases, 2 bases remained unmatched. In DNA form, the CDR3 reads TGTGCCAGCCAGACAGGGGAAAACATTCAGTACTTC. It specifies CASQTGENIQYF.

The CDR3 DNA sequence: TGTGCCAGCAGTCCCGCAGGGGTAGCAGGGGAGCTGTTTTTT. Protein product: CASSPAGVAGELFF. This sequence joins TRBV6-5 and TRBJ2-2; possible D gene TRBD1, 6 bases. Trimming left V 5 bases short and J 8 bases short, with 15 bases between. The germline V gene has CDR1 MNHEY and CDR2 SVGAGI. The CDR3 has 14 residues.

This sequence joins TRBV4-1 and TRBJ1-3; 7 bases match TRBD1. V shed 1 base, J shed 0 bases, and the junction held 6 bases outside the gene matches. CDR3 size: 17 residues. Germline CDR1 is MGHRA and CDR2 is YSYEKL. The CDR3 reads CASSQGTGTISGNTIYF. CDR3 nucleotide sequence: TGCGCCAGCAGCCAAGGGACAGGTACGATCTCTGGAAACACCATATATTTT.

The chain has TRBV29-1 and TRBJ2-1; D not certain. The germline gives CDR1 SQVTM, CDR2 ANQGSEA. This CDR3 spans 11 amino acids. Trimming removed 5 bases at V and 9 bases at J, with 11 bases between. DNA for the CDR3: TGCAGCGTTCCTAGAGGTTTTGAGCAGTTCTTC. This encodes CSVPRGFEQFF.

V usage is TRBV5-1 and J usage is TRBJ1-6, with 8 bases fitting TRBD1. V gave up 3 bases and J gave up 0 bases; unmatched junction bases: 5. This CDR3 has 17 amino acids. Germline V gene data show CDR1 as SGHRS and CDR2 as YFSETQ. The CDR3 reads CASSSRTGSSYNSPLHF. CDR3 coding DNA: TGCGCCAGCAGCTCACGGACAGGGAGCTCCTATAATTCACCCCTCCACTTT.

In its sample, this clone was seen many times. The CDR3 region is CATSEPRPTGTSRDEQYV. The CDR3 nucleotides read TGTGCCACCAGTGAACCGAGACCTACCGGGACTAGTAGGGACGAGCAGTACGTC. The genes are TRBV24-1 and TRBJ2-7; 8 bases are shared with TRBD2. This CDR3 comprises 18 residues. V was clipped by 4 bases and J by 5 bases; unmatched bases: 18. CDR1 KGHDR and CDR2 SFDVKD come from the germline V gene.

This sequence joins TRBV13 and TRBJ2-7; 8 bases agree with TRBD1. The CDR3 consists of 15 residues. Germline CDR1 and CDR2: PRHDT and FYEKMQ (reference sequence). Trimming cost V 7 bases and J 1 base; bases outside gene matches: 9. As DNA, the CDR3 is TGTGCCAGCAATTCCGCAGGGGGCCCATCCTACGAGCAGTACTTC. Its translation: CASNSAGGPSYEQYF.

In the case of this clone: Mismatch with germline at one junction end may stem from a read error. The chain carries TRBV12-3 or TRBV12-4 and TRBJ2-5; the match to TRBD1 covers 7 bases. The CDR3 spans 11 residues. In DNA, the CDR3 is TGTGCCAGCAGTAGGGACAGCTTTAAGAACTTC. This gives the protein CASSRDSFKNF.

V is TRBV4-1 and J is TRBJ2-3, with TRBD2 identical over 10 bases. The CDR3 is made up of 17 amino acids. CDR1 and CDR2 from the germline V gene are MGHRA and YSYEKL. Trimming at V came to 0 bases and at J to 3 bases, leaving 6 bases not matched to a gene. CDR3 sequence (DNA): TGCGCCAGCAGCCAAGATGGCCTAGCGGGGGTAACAGATACGCAGTATTTT. Protein: CASSQDGLAGVTDTQYF.

This chain links TRBV9 with TRBJ2-3; 10 nucleotides match TRBD2. CDR3 length: 15 amino acids. Germline values: CDR1 SGDLS, CDR2 YYNGEE. Trimming cost V 3 bases and J 1 base; bases outside gene matches: 2. CDR3 nucleotide sequence: TGTGCCAGCAGCGACAGCGGGGGGGGCACAGATACGCAGTATTTT. Its translation is CASSDSGGGTDTQYF.

V and J are TRBV20-1 and TRBJ2-5, with TRBD2 matching 13 bases. In germline, CDR1 is DFQATT, CDR2 SNEGSKA (reference sequence). Trimming took 3 bases from V and 3 from J; bases not matched to a gene: 16. The CDR3 extends over 19 amino acids. DNA of the CDR3: TGCAGTGCTAGTGACTCCGGGACTAGCGGGGAGCGGGGGGAAGAGACCCAGTACTTC. Translated, it gives CSASDSGTSGERGEETQYF.

The chain combines TRBV6-5 with TRBJ2-3; a possible D gene is TRBD2 (5 bases). The CDR3 is 15 amino acids. Trimming took off 2 bases at V and 1 base at J, with 10 bases between the two ends. CDR1 and CDR2 from the germline V gene are MNHEY and SVGAGI. The CDR3 region has the DNA TGTGCCAGCAGTTACAGGGAGAGAGGCACAGATACGCAGTATTTT. Its protein product is CASSYRERGTDTQYF.

Details on this clone: Other DNA sequences within the sample encode an identical CDR3. The chain combines TRBV30 with TRBJ2-2; 7 bases map to TRBD1. This CDR3 is built from 17 residues. Trimming removed 3 bases from V and 2 bases from J; junction bases left unmatched: 12. Germline loops: CDR1 GTSNPN, CDR2 SVGIG (reference sequence). CDR3 loop: CAWRGRRRQGNTGELFF. CDR3 coding DNA: TGTGCCTGGAGGGGAAGACGTAGACAGGGAAACACCGGGGAGCTGTTTTTT.

The rearrangement joins TRBV24-1 to TRBJ2-1; the D gene is possibly TRBD1 (6 bases). Trimming left V 1 base short and J 12 bases short, with 12 bases between. Germline CDR1 reads KGHDR; CDR2 reads SFDVKD. CDR3 length: 13 amino acids. CDR3 loop: CATSDFGQSGQFF. CDR3 coding DNA: TGTGCCACCAGTGATTTCGGACAGAGTGGGCAGTTCTTC.

This chain links TRBV2 with TRBJ2-7; 8 bases are a match to TRBD1. The trim removed 3 bases at V and 4 bases at J, leaving 14 bases unmatched. The germline gives CDR1 SNHLY, CDR2 FYNNEI. The CDR3 has 17 residues. In nucleotides, the CDR3 is TGTGCCAGCAGTGACGGGTTAAGCGCACAGGGGGGTTACGAGCAGTACTTC. Translation gives CASSDGLSAQGGYEQYF.

This chain connects TRBV28 to TRBJ2-1; 12 positions agree with TRBD2. Germline CDR1 MDHEN, CDR2 SYDVKM. The CDR3 covers 16 residues. The V and J ends lost 6 bases and 5 bases, in that order; junction bases with no gene match: 8. The CDR3 DNA follows: TGTGCCAGCAGGGGGCTAGCGGGGGGGCCCGACAATGAGCAGTTCTTC. It specifies CASRGLAGGPDNEQFF.

V and J are TRBV29-1 and TRBJ1-2, with D uncertain. The V gene lost 3 bases and the J gene lost 4 bases, with 12 bases spanning the gap. The germline V gene has CDR1 SQVTM and CDR2 ANQGSEA. The CDR3 runs 13 residues. This chain's CDR3 is CSVDYGYGYGYTF. The CDR3 nucleotides read TGCAGCGTTGATTACGGGTATGGCTATGGCTACACCTTC. Drawing the rest from reference TRBV29-1 and TRBJ1-2, the complete variable domain is SAVISQKPSRDICQRGTSLTIQCQVDSQVTMMFWYRQQPGQSLTLIATANQGSEATYESGFVIDKFPISRPNLTFSTLTVSNMSPEDSSIYLCSVDYGYGYGYTFGSGTRLTVV.

This chain uses TRBV5-1 with TRBJ1-1, with 8 nucleotides matching TRBD1. J was trimmed by 4 bases and V by 3 bases; bases with no gene match: 5. CDR3 length: 14 residues. Germline V gene lookup returns CDR1 SGHRS and CDR2 YFSETQ. CDR3 in amino acids: CASSSGQGVTEAFF. The DNA of the CDR3 is TGCGCCAGCAGCTCCGGACAGGGCGTCACTGAAGCTTTCTTT.

The chain uses TRBV2 and TRBJ2-3, with TRBD1 matching over 7 bases. This CDR3 contains 13 residues. Germline V CDR1 and CDR2: SNHLY, FYNNEI. Unmatched junction bases numbered 5, after V lost 6 bases and J lost 5 bases. This chain's CDR3 is CASRQGVGDTQYF. CDR3 DNA sequence: TGTGCCAGCAGGCAGGGGGTGGGAGATACGCAGTATTTT.

This clone occurred once. The V gene is TRBV29-1, the J gene TRBJ1-2, with 7 bases fitting TRBD1. The J segment lost 7 bases and the V segment lost 7 bases, leaving 9 bases of the junction unmatched. The germline V gene encodes CDR1 SQVTM and CDR2 ANQGSEA. The CDR3 extends over 12 amino acids. CDR3 protein: CSAPEGARGYTF. The CDR3 region has the DNA TGCAGCGCCCCCGAGGGGGCCCGTGGCTACACCTTC.

V is TRBV5-8 and J is TRBJ1-1; D may be TRBD1 (5 bases). V lost 2 bases and J lost 5, with 13 bases in between. The CDR3 has 14 residues. CDR1 and CDR2 (germline): SGHTS, YDEGEE. In DNA, the CDR3 is TGTGCCAGCAGCTTCTGGGGCGCGAGGACTGAAGCTTTCTTT. This encodes CASSFWGARTEAFF.

This chain uses TRBV10-2 with TRBJ2-3, with D perhaps TRBD2 (5 bases). Trimming left V 0 bases short and J 4 bases short, with 14 bases between. The V gene's germline CDR1 is WSHSY and CDR2 SAAADI. This CDR3 has 16 amino acids. The CDR3: CASSESVIAMADTQYF. CDR3 DNA: TGCGCCAGCAGTGAGTCGGTTATAGCGATGGCAGATACGCAGTATTTT.

This sequence joins TRBV7-6 and TRBJ1-1, with 9 positions matching TRBD1. The CDR3 extends over 13 amino acids. V dropped 5 bases and J dropped 7; count of bases not matched to a gene: 5. From germline, CDR1 is SGHVS and CDR2 FNYEAQ. Written as DNA, the CDR3 is TGTGCCAGCAGCCCCGGACAGGGGAGTGAAGCTTTCTTT. Protein product: CASSPGQGSEAFF.

This clone was detected once. The chain recombines TRBV6-5 with TRBJ1-1, with TRBD1 matching 7 bases. Germline-derived CDR1 and CDR2 are MNHEY and SVGAGI. The CDR3 runs to 15 residues. V lost 4 bases to trimming and J lost 3 bases; unmatched junction nucleotides: 8. The CDR3 loop reads CASSSSTGMDTEAFF. Here the CDR3 DNA reads TGTGCCAGCAGTTCCTCGACAGGGATGGACACTGAAGCTTTCTTT.

The rearrangement links TRBV28 to TRBJ1-1, with TRBD1 identical over 9 bases. V trimming: 4 bases; J trimming: 3 bases; junction bases outside the gene matches: 9. The CDR3 length is 16 residues. Germline lookup yields CDR1 MDHEN and CDR2 SYDVKM. For the CDR3, the DNA is TGTGCCAGCAGTTCATACAGGGGGCTGGGAGACACTGAAGCTTTCTTT. It yields the protein CASSSYRGLGDTEAFF.

This rearrangement joins TRBV4-1 to TRBJ1-4, with a tentative D call TRBD1 (5 bases). Per germline, CDR1 MGHRA and CDR2 YSYEKL. The CDR3 loop spans 16 amino acids. V was shortened by 0 bases and J by 3 bases, with 11 bases between the two germline ends. The CDR3 DNA sequence: TGCGCCAGCAGCCAAGATTCGGGGGGGGCTAATGAAAAACTGTTTTTT. Its protein product is CASSQDSGGANEKLFF.